Each of the 8 T cell receptor beta chains below was sequenced from the same sample in a study of vaccination effects on CD4 cells after COVID-19. The data were produced by immunoSEQ multiplex PCR, yet TCRdb's version contains in-frame clones alone and is incomplete. The top ten hold roughly 10% of the sample, which has approximately 26,000 clones, over 70% seen once. Within the ViraFEST assay, antigen-specific CD4+ T cells underwent expansion with viral peptide pools prior to sequencing. Following 10 days of culture, CD4+ T cells were isolated. Every participant took two doses of the BNT162b2 or mRNA-1273 vaccine. No antigens are known for them. The sequences come from CD4+ T cells from PBMCs cultured with HCoV-NL63 spike peptides, collected after COVID-19 vaccination. Source of these receptors: a human donor who received a COVID-19 vaccine.

The V call is TRBV28, the J call TRBJ1-2; 11 nucleotides line up with TRBD1. Germline V gene lookup returns CDR1 MDHEN and CDR2 SYDVKM. V lost 4 bases and J lost 4; bases outside the gene matches: 8. The CDR3 loop spans 16 amino acids. CDR3 amino acids: CASSSPGTGGIYGYTF. For the CDR3, the DNA is TGTGCCAGCAGTTCCCCCGGGACAGGGGGAATCTATGGCTACACCTTC.

The V gene is TRBV2, the J gene TRBJ2-5; 11 bases are shared with TRBD2. CDR1 and CDR2 (germline): SNHLY, FYNNEI. CDR3 size: 15 residues. V lost 5 bases to trimming and J lost 4 bases; unmatched junction nucleotides: 6. Written as DNA, the CDR3 is TGTGCCAGCAGTCCCGGGACTAGCGGCCTAGAGACCCAGTACTTC. This gives the protein CASSPGTSGLETQYF.

The chain recombines TRBV11-2 with TRBJ1-1, with D possibly TRBD1 on 5 matching bases. Deletions cut 0 bases from V and 6 bases from J, with 14 bases between. This CDR3 contains 15 residues. Germline assignment: CDR1 SGHAT and CDR2 FQNNGV. The CDR3 loop reads CASSLEVAGRPEAFF. Here the CDR3 DNA reads TGTGCCAGCAGCTTAGAGGTGGCAGGGAGGCCTGAAGCTTTCTTT.

The chain recombines TRBV3-1 (or the pseudogene TRBV3-2) with TRBJ1-5, with D unclear. This CDR3 has 13 residues. Trimming took off 5 bases at V and 0 bases at J, with 5 bases between the two ends. Germline CDR1 is LGHDT and CDR2 is YNNKEL (reference sequence). The DNA of the CDR3 is TGTGCCAGCAGCGCCGATAGCAATCAGCCCCAGCATTTT. Protein sequence: CASSADSNQPQHF.

V usage is TRBV7-2 and J usage is TRBJ1-6; a possible D gene is TRBD1 (6 bases). Per the germline V gene, CDR1 is SGHTA and CDR2 is FQGNSA. Trimming shortened V by 6 bases and J by 9 bases, and 18 bases separated the two germline ends. This CDR3 region has 15 residues. The CDR3 DNA reads as TGTGCCAGCAGACTTCCCGGGGGCCCTTCTTCACCCCTCCACTTT. This codes for CASRLPGGPSSPLHF.

This sequence joins TRBV6-5 and TRBJ2-1; the match to TRBD2 covers 11 bases. Trimming removed 11 bases from V and 4 bases from J; junction bases left unmatched: 1. The CDR3 length is 12 residues. Germline CDR1 is MNHEY and CDR2 is SVGAGI. The CDR3, as DNA: TGTGCCGGGACTAGCGGTTACAATGAGCAGTTCTTC. It encodes CAGTSGYNEQFF.

This clone was detected a few times. The chain joins TRBV27 to TRBJ1-2; D is possibly TRBD1 (5 bases). From germline, CDR1 is MNHEY and CDR2 SMNVEV (reference sequence). V lost 3 bases, J lost 4 bases, and 18 bases lay in between. The CDR3 has 16 amino acids. This CDR3 reads CASSFGQGISPYGYTF. In nucleotides, the CDR3 is TGTGCCAGCAGTTTCGGTCAGGGTATTTCCCCCTATGGCTACACCTTC.

The chain joins TRBV11-1 to TRBJ2-1; 15 bases fit TRBD2. The length of the CDR3 is 15 residues. Germline V gene data show CDR1 as SGHAT and CDR2 as FQDESV (reference sequence). Trimming took 6 bases from V and 15 from J; bases not matched to a gene: 12. CDR3 sequence reads: CASRDTGTSGRQTFF. The CDR3 DNA follows: TGTGCCAGCAGAGATACCGGGACTAGCGGGAGGCAGACGTTCTTC.